These T cell receptor beta chains were read from a single sample in a study of tumor-infiltrating lymphocytes in localized non-small cell lung cancer. Method: immunoSEQ multiplex PCR; TCRdb's copy keeps in-frame clones and lacks some. The table includes some 15,000 clones, roughly four fifths detected once. The specimen sequenced was lung tumor tissue. The receptors were sampled from a human donor with non-small cell lung cancer. Both conserved end residues are part of each CDR3. A D gene is named only where the DNA matches it firmly. Expanded clones are given a class, and other clones once, few, many or no size at all.

cdr3_aa	cdr3_nt	v_call	j_call	clone_size	d_call
CASSRQGLYQETQYF	TGTGCCAGCAGCCGACAGGGGTTATACCAAGAGACCCAGTACTTC	TRBV5-4	TRBJ2-5	NA	TRBD1
CASSANPTSGGPHEQFF	TGTGCCAGCAGCGCAAACCCGACTAGCGGGGGGCCTCATGAGCAGTTCTTC	TRBV9	TRBJ2-1	NA	TRBD2
CASSPTGGGQETQYF	TGTGCCAGCAGCCCGACCGGGGGGGGTCAAGAGACCCAGTACTTC	TRBV11-1	TRBJ2-5	NA	TRBD2
CASSELPQVNYEQYF	TGTGCCAGCAGTGAATTACCCCAGGTTAACTACGAGCAGTACTTC	TRBV6-1	TRBJ2-7	NA	NA
CASRHQGRNTGELFF	TGTGCCAGCAGGCACCAGGGGAGAAACACCGGGGAGCTGTTTTTT	TRBV5-6	TRBJ2-2	NA	NA
CASSFAPGQGFNEQFF	TGTGCCAGCAGTTTCGCGCCGGGACAGGGGTTCAATGAGCAGTTCTTC	TRBV27	TRBJ2-1	once	TRBD1
CASGLQGITGELFF	TGTGCTAGTGGATTACAGGGGATCACCGGGGAGCTGTTTTTT	TRBV12-5	TRBJ2-2	NA	TRBD1
CASTFPLSGKGETQYF	TGTGCCAGCACCTTCCCCCTTAGCGGGAAGGGGGAGACCCAGTACTTC	TRBV7-6	TRBJ2-5	NA	TRBD2
CASSYGTSGRIQYF	TGTGCCAGCAGTTACGGGACTAGCGGGAGGATTCAGTATTTT	TRBV5-4	TRBJ2-3	NA	TRBD2
CATSRGGTDTQYF	TGTGCCACCAGCAGAGGGGGGACAGATACGCAGTATTTT	TRBV15	TRBJ2-3	NA	NA
CASSYLDSEQFF	TGTGCCAGCAGTTACCTGGACAGCGAGCAGTTCTTC	TRBV6-6	TRBJ2-1	NA	NA
CASSLDTQGDSPLHF	TGTGCCAGCAGCTTAGACACACAGGGGGATTCACCCCTCCACTTT	TRBV7-9	TRBJ1-6	NA	TRBD1
CASRLTGFEETQYF	TGTGCCAGCAGATTAACAGGTTTTGAAGAGACCCAGTACTTC	TRBV6-1	TRBJ2-5	NA	NA
CASSQDALRGELQNSPLHF	TGTGCCAGCAGCCAAGATGCGTTAAGAGGTGAACTACAGAATTCACCCCTCCACTTT	TRBV4-2	TRBJ1-6	few	NA
CASSFGQGAETQYF	TGCGCCAGCAGCTTCGGGCAGGGGGCGGAGACCCAGTACTTC	TRBV5-1	TRBJ2-5	NA	TRBD1
CASSPGRDVDGYTF	TGTGCCAGCTCACCAGGCAGGGACGTCGATGGCTACACCTTC	TRBV18	TRBJ1-2	NA	NA
CASVREPISGNTIYF	TGTGCCAGCGTGCGTGAGCCAATCTCTGGAAACACCATATATTTT	TRBV2	TRBJ1-3	NA	NA
CASGVAATFTDTQYF	TGTGCCAGCGGGGTAGCGGCAACCTTCACAGATACGCAGTATTTT	TRBV27	TRBJ2-3	NA	NA
CASSRETGGRVSQYF	TGTGCCAGCAGCCGTGAGACAGGGGGCCGGGTTAGCCAGTACTTC	TRBV7-8	TRBJ2-5	NA	TRBD1
CASTHGAGELFF	TGTGCCAGCACCCATGGAGCCGGGGAGCTGTTTTTT	TRBV6-6	TRBJ2-2	NA	NA
CASRAGPRGTDTQYF	TGTGCCAGCAGGGCCGGGCCAAGGGGCACAGATACGCAGTATTTT	TRBV6-5	TRBJ2-3	NA	NA
CASSVGVGNQPQHF	TGTGCCAGCAGCGTAGGGGTAGGCAATCAGCCCCAGCATTTT	TRBV9	TRBJ1-5	NA	NA
CASSVAGQGTGNTIYF	TGTGCCAGCAGCGTAGCGGGACAGGGGACCGGAAACACCATATATTTT	TRBV9	TRBJ1-3	NA	TRBD1
CASVDRTVGTEAFF	TGTGCCAGCGTCGACAGGACAGTGGGCACTGAAGCTTTCTTT	TRBV2	TRBJ1-1	medium-sized	NA